This TCR beta chain was identified during a study of cytomegalovirus exposure and HLA in healthy donors. About the study: Ancestry clustering placed around 80% of around 400 genotyped donors in the Caucasian-associated cluster.

Primers for the PCR totalled 60 Vbeta and 13 Jbeta. The protocol was immunoSEQ multiplex PCR, while the TCRdb copy is restricted to in-frame clones and leaves out a portion. This table holds approximately 190,000 clones, about 13% found once. Study findings and constraints: The study designated 160 or so TCR beta chains cytomegalovirus-associated.

Comment on this clone: Its antigen is currently unknown. Other DNA variants within this sample encode the same CDR3.

This clonotype was sampled from a man aged 45-65 years in good health and CMV-seropositive. The sample comprised PBMCs.

CDR3 in DNA: TGTGCCTGGAGTCTAGGGGGCACGGCAGATACGCAGTATTTT. Translating it yields CAWSLGGTADTQYF. The chain recombines TRBV30 with TRBJ2-3, with TRBD1 matching over 7 bases. Germline trimming cut 2 bases from V and 4 bases from J; bases unmatched to any gene: 6. This CDR3 is 14 amino acids long. Looked up from germline, CDR1 is GTSNPN and CDR2 is SVGIG (reference sequence).